These 23 T cell receptor beta chains were all obtained from the same sample, sequenced in a study of T cells in localized non-small cell lung cancer. Measured with immunoSEQ multiplex PCR; TCRdb has only the in-frame clones, and not every one. Of about 70,000 clones in the sample, less than 90% are singletons; the top ten hold around a fifth. Material: peripheral blood, obtained before any cancer treatment. Source of these receptors: a male donor aged 60 or over with stage III squamous cell lung carcinoma.

This clone was seen more than once but under ten times. This chain connects TRBV9 to TRBJ1-4; D is perhaps TRBD1 (6 bases). Germline assignment: CDR1 SGDLS and CDR2 YYNGEE. V shed 0 bases and J shed 0 bases, with 9 bases lying between them. This CDR3 has 16 residues. CDR3 bases: TGTGCCAGCAGCGTAGCTACAGGGACAACTAATGAAAAACTGTTTTTT. It yields the protein CASSVATGTTNEKLFF.

This clone was picked up a small number of times. V gene TRBV30 combines with J gene TRBJ1-1, with D uncertain. Trimming left V 0 bases short and J 0 bases short, with 8 bases between. CDR1 is GTSNPN, CDR2 SVGIG, per germline (reference sequence). This CDR3 comprises 14 residues. The CDR3 reads CAWSVGYMNTEAFF. The CDR3 bases are TGTGCCTGGAGTGTCGGCTACATGAACACTGAAGCTTTCTTT.

V usage is TRBV7-2 and J usage is TRBJ1-6; D is possibly TRBD1 (5 bases). Germline CDR1 is SGHTA and CDR2 is FQGNSA. The CDR3 has 15 amino acids. V shed 1 base and J shed 6 bases, with 10 bases lying between them. This chain's CDR3 is CASSLERQFNSPLHF. The DNA of the CDR3 is TGTGCCAGCAGCTTAGAGCGACAGTTTAATTCACCCCTCCACTTT.

The table lists this clone with a few counts. The rearrangement uses TRBV7-9 and TRBJ2-3; D is undetermined. The germline CDR1 and CDR2 sequences are SEHNR and FQNEAQ (reference sequence). V dropped 5 bases and J dropped 6 bases, with 18 bases sitting between them. This CDR3 contains 15 residues. The CDR3 nucleotides read TGTGCCAGCAGCCTAACCCGGGCCCAGAGGGATACGCAGTATTTT. Translating it yields CASSLTRAQRDTQYF.

J is TRBJ2-5 and V is TRBV23-1, with a tentative D call TRBD2 (5 bases). TRBV23-1 is flagged as an ORF with uncertain function. Trimming stripped 5 bases from V and 2 bases from J, with 12 bases between. The CDR3 totals 14 residues. As DNA, the CDR3 is TGCGCCAGCAGTGTGGAGGCGTTACAAGAGACCCAGTACTTC. This gives the protein CASSVEALQETQYF.

V is TRBV10-2 and J is TRBJ2-7, with TRBD2 identical over 10 bases. The CDR3 has 13 amino acids. The germline V gene encodes CDR1 WSHSY and CDR2 SAAADI. Germline trimming cut 5 bases from V and 2 bases from J; bases unmatched to any gene: 0. The DNA of the CDR3 is TGCGCCAGCAGTAGCGGGGGGGCCTACGAGCAGTACGTC. Translation gives CASSSGGAYEQYV.

This clone appeared once. The chain uses TRBV9 and TRBJ1-2, with 8 nucleotides matching TRBD1. The CDR3 is made up of 15 amino acids. Germline CDR1 reads SGDLS; CDR2 reads YYNGEE. After removal of 4 bases from V and 7 bases from J, the junction contained 12 bases not matched to a gene. Written as DNA, the CDR3 is TGTGCCAGCAGCACAAGGACAGGGAGAACGGGTGGCTACACCTTC. It yields the protein CASSTRTGRTGGYTF. Supplemented by reference TRBV9 and TRBJ1-2, the full variable domain reads DSGVTQTPKHLITATGQRVTLRCSPRSGDLSVYWYQQSLDQGLQFLIQYYNGEERAKGNILERFSAQQFPDLHSELNLSSLELGDSALYFCASSTRTGRTGGYTFGSGTRLTVV.

The table lists this clone with many counts. The chain combines TRBV7-8 with TRBJ1-5, with 7 bases lining up with TRBD1. This CDR3 contains 15 residues. The germline CDR1 and CDR2 sequences are SGHVS and FQNEAQ. Trimming at V came to 5 bases and at J to 6 bases, leaving 10 bases not matched to a gene. In DNA, the CDR3 is TGTGCCAGCAGCCTTGGGGCAGGGGGAGGTCAGCCCCAGCATTTT. Encoded protein: CASSLGAGGGQPQHF.

This chain connects TRBV5-8 to TRBJ2-2; the match to TRBD1 covers 8 bases. From germline, CDR1 is SGHTS and CDR2 YDEGEE. The CDR3 spans 12 residues. The junction had 1 base not matched to a gene; V was cut back by 8 bases and J by 4 bases. The CDR3 DNA is TGTGCCAGTACAGGGGGCACCGGGGAGCTGTTTTTT. As protein: CASTGGTGELFF.

This clone was recorded a few times. V and J are TRBV2 and TRBJ2-5, with TRBD2 identical over 15 bases. The CDR3 length is 16 residues. The V gene's germline CDR1 is SNHLY and CDR2 FYNNEI. V was clipped by 7 bases and J by 6 bases; unmatched bases: 9. The chain's CDR3 is CASTPRTSGGGQTQYF. Here the CDR3 DNA reads TGTGCCAGCACCCCACGGACTAGCGGGGGGGGACAGACCCAGTACTTC.

The chain joins TRBV9 to TRBJ2-1; D possibly corresponds to TRBD2 (5 bases). Trimming removed 4 bases from V and 5 bases from J, with 16 bases in between. Per the germline V gene, CDR1 is SGDLS and CDR2 is YYNGEE. CDR3 size: 15 residues. CDR3 protein: CASSSHPAGDNEQFF. Here the CDR3 DNA reads TGTGCCAGCAGCTCTCACCCGGCGGGTGACAATGAGCAGTTCTTC.

The genes are TRBV10-2 and TRBJ1-1, with 7 nucleotides matching TRBD1. This CDR3 is 13 amino acids long. Trimming at V came to 6 bases and at J to 3 bases, leaving 4 bases not matched to a gene. Germline assignment: CDR1 WSHSY and CDR2 SAAADI. The CDR3: CASSQGVYTEAFF. The CDR3 nucleotides read TGCGCCAGCAGCCAGGGGGTTTACACTGAAGCTTTCTTT.

This rearrangement joins TRBV7-6 to TRBJ2-2; 8 positions match TRBD1. CDR1 and CDR2 from the germline V gene are SGHVS and FNYEAQ. The CDR3 contains 15 residues. The J segment lost 3 bases and the V segment lost 4 bases, leaving 4 bases of the junction unmatched. CDR3: CASSSIRGHTGELFF. The CDR3 nucleotides are TGTGCCAGCAGCTCCATCAGGGGGCACACCGGGGAGCTGTTTTTT. The variable domain in full, with the rest retrieved from reference TRBV7-6 and TRBJ2-2, is GAGVSQSPRYKVTKRGQDVALRCDPISGHVSLYWYRQALGQGPEFLTYFNYEAQQDKSGLPNDRFSAERPEGSISTLTIQRTEQRDSAMYRCASSSIRGHTGELFFGEGSRLTVL.

The chain links TRBV6-1 to TRBJ2-1; possibly TRBD2 for D (5 bases). Trimming shortened V by 1 base and J by 0 bases, and 7 bases separated the two germline ends. Germline lookup yields CDR1 MNHNS and CDR2 SASEGT. This CDR3 region has 15 residues. The CDR3, as DNA: TGTGCCAGCAGTGAAGGGGAGAGCTCCTACAATGAGCAGTTCTTC. Its protein is CASSEGESSYNEQFF.

The genes are TRBV5-1 and TRBJ1-3; D remains ambiguous. This CDR3 is 15 amino acids long. Trimming took 0 bases from V and 0 from J, leaving 7 bases between them. Germline assignment: CDR1 SGHRS and CDR2 YFSETQ. CDR3 in amino acids: CASSLDSTSGNTIYF. The CDR3 DNA reads as TGCGCCAGCAGCTTGGACAGCACCTCTGGAAACACCATATATTTT.

V usage is TRBV6-1 and J usage is TRBJ1-5; no firm D call. The CDR3 is 14 residues long. CDR1 is MNHNS and CDR2 is SASEGT in the germline V gene. V was shortened by 2 bases and J by 5 bases, with 10 bases between the two germline ends. CDR3 protein: CASSENPYHQPQHF. CDR3 bases: TGTGCCAGCAGTGAAAATCCTTACCATCAGCCCCAGCATTTT.

V is TRBV19 and J is TRBJ2-1, with D maybe TRBD1 (5 bases). The germline V and J ends were trimmed by 4 bases and 4 bases, with 17 bases remaining between them. Germline V gives CDR1 LNHDA, CDR2 SQIVND (reference sequence). The length of the CDR3 is 16 residues. The DNA for the CDR3 is TGTGCCAGTAGTACTTCGGTTTGGACAAATTACAATGAGCAGTTCTTC. It yields the protein CASSTSVWTNYNEQFF.

In its sample, this clone was seen many times. The rearrangement uses TRBV10-3 and TRBJ2-3; 7 nucleotides line up with TRBD1. The V gene end was trimmed by 9 bases and the J gene end by 1 base; junction bases not matched to a gene: 10. CDR1 is ENHRY, CDR2 SYGVKD, per germline. This CDR3 has 15 amino acids. The CDR3 bases are TGTGCCATTAAGGGGGCCACCGTGGGCACAGATACGCAGTATTTT. This sequence encodes CAIKGATVGTDTQYF.

The chain couples TRBV30 to TRBJ1-2; 7 nucleotides agree with TRBD1. Trimming cost V 6 bases and J 2 bases; bases outside gene matches: 18. Germline lookup yields CDR1 GTSNPN and CDR2 SVGIG (reference sequence). The CDR3 consists of 17 residues. CDR3 sequence (DNA): TGTGCCTGTCCCGACTCTCCCACGACAGGGTTCAACTATGGCTACACCTTC. This codes for CACPDSPTTGFNYGYTF. The full variable domain, in which reference TRBV30 and TRBJ1-2 provide the parts outside the CDR3, is SQTIHQWPATLVQPVGSPLSLECTVEGTSNPNLYWYRQAAGRGLQLLFYSVGIGQISSEVPQNLSASRPQDRQFILSSKKLLLSDSGFYLCACPDSPTTGFNYGYTFGSGTRLTVV.

The genes are TRBV6-6 and TRBJ2-7; possibly TRBD1 for D (6 bases). CDR1 MNHNY and CDR2 SVGAGI come from the germline V gene (reference sequence). V dropped 3 bases and J dropped 4 bases, with 10 bases sitting between them. The CDR3 contains 13 residues. CDR3 nucleotide sequence: TGTGCCAGCAGTTATGAGGGGGTTTACGAGCAGTACGTC. Translating gives CASSYEGVYEQYV.

The sample holds one count of this clone. The J gene is TRBJ1-5, the V gene TRBV28, with TRBD1 matching over 10 bases. CDR3 length equals 19 residues. The germline V gene encodes CDR1 MDHEN and CDR2 SYDVKM. Trimming at V came to 5 bases and at J to 4 bases, leaving 17 bases not matched to a gene. The CDR3 DNA follows: TGTGCCAGCAGTCCCAGATTTGAATTTAGGGACAGGGGAAATCAGCCCCAGCATTTT. It specifies CASSPRFEFRDRGNQPQHF.

The V call is TRBV4-2, the J call TRBJ2-2, with D unclear. This CDR3 spans 14 amino acids. CDR1 LGHNA and CDR2 YNFKEQ come from the germline V gene. Trimming pared 0 bases from V and 3 bases from J, leaving 5 bases between. The CDR3 coding sequence is TGTGCCAGCAGCCAAGATAGGGACACCGGGGAGCTGTTTTTT. It specifies CASSQDRDTGELFF.

The V and J genes are TRBV6-5 and TRBJ2-3; D not resolved. The CDR3 sequence is 13 residues long. Trimming cost V 5 bases and J 1 base, with 7 bases left between them. The V gene's germline CDR1 is MNHEY and CDR2 SVGAGI. The CDR3 region has the DNA TGTGCCAGCAGTCCCTACCGCACAGATACGCAGTATTTT. Protein: CASSPYRTDTQYF.